The clone carrying this TCR beta chain came up a few times. Via MiXCR, TCRdb re-called the 5' RACE reads, giving one row per CDR3 protein. The table includes around 480,000 distinct CDR3 sequences, 14% detected once. This CDR3 has 15 amino acids. Germline CDR1 DFQATT, CDR2 SNEGSKA (reference sequence). Trimming cost V 0 bases and J 2 bases; bases outside gene matches: 7. This sample is drawn from a study of identical twins. These data were likewise used in another study, on yellow fever vaccine responses in identical twins.

This sequence originates from a woman between 18 and 29 years old in good health. Sample: CD4+ T cells sorted from blood. V and J are TRBV20-1 and TRBJ2-7; 7 positions agree with TRBD1. The CDR3 region is CSARDPRGSPYEQYF. The CDR3 region has the DNA TGCAGTGCTAGAGATCCCAGGGGGTCTCCCTACGAGCAGTACTTC.